Listed below are T cell receptor beta chains from one sample, sequenced in a study of early T cells in non-severe SARS-CoV-2 infection. TCRdb itself ran the 5' RACE reads through MiXCR, one entry per CDR3 protein. The table includes about 66,000 distinct CDR3 sequences, 8% to 9.5% detected once. Input material: whole blood. These TCRs come from an adult who was a healthcare worker with PCR-confirmed SARS-CoV-2 infection or an uninfected control (not recorded which). CDR3s include the opening cysteine and the closing phenylalanine or tryptophan. D genes are given only for firm matches. A row's size may be missing; if present it is once, few, many or a size class.

NA	TRBV9	14	TRBJ2-1	many	CASSVGGGSNEQFF	TGTGCCAGCAGCGTAGGCGGAGGCTCCAATGAGCAGTTCTTC
TRBD1	TRBV20-1	14	TRBJ1-5	many	CSAADRGRNQPQHF	TGCAGTGCTGCCGACAGGGGCCGCAATCAGCCCCAGCATTTT
NA	TRBV29-1	12	TRBJ1-4	many	CSHLGVDEKLFF	TGCAGCCATCTGGGGGTGGATGAAAAACTGTTTTTT
NA	TRBV18	17	TRBJ1-5	many	CASSPFDTGVSNQPQHF	TGTGCCAGCTCACCCTTCGATACCGGGGTTAGCAATCAGCCCCAGCATTTT
NA	TRBV20-1	13	TRBJ2-7	many	CSARRDTSYEQYF	TGCAGTGCTAGACGGGACACATCCTACGAGCAGTACTTC
NA	TRBV7-3	14	TRBJ2-3	medium-sized	CASSPGLQTDTQYF	TGTGCCAGCAGCCCGGGACTGCAAACAGATACGCAGTATTTT
TRBD1	TRBV20-1	13	TRBJ2-7	NA	CSAFGQGDYEQYF	TGCAGTGCTTTCGGACAGGGGGACTACGAGCAGTACTTC
NA	TRBV7-2	14	TRBJ2-3	many	CASSLAGSLGTQYF	TGTGCCAGCAGCTTAGCGGGGTCCCTGGGTACGCAGTATTTT
NA	TRBV7-2	14	TRBJ2-3	NA	CASSFVGPADTQYF	TGTGCCAGCAGCTTTGTGGGACCGGCAGATACGCAGTATTTT
TRBD2	TRBV7-6	15	TRBJ2-3	NA	CASSSSGATGDTQYF	TGTGCCAGCAGCTCTAGCGGGGCGACGGGAGATACGCAGTATTTT
NA	TRBV29-1	15	TRBJ1-4	many	CSVEGTAATNEKLFF	TGCAGCGTTGAAGGGACAGCAGCAACTAATGAAAAACTGTTTTTT
TRBD1	TRBV7-8	15	TRBJ2-2	NA	CASSPVDRRIRELFF	TGTGCCAGCAGCCCAGTGGACAGGAGGATCAGGGAGCTGTTTTTT
TRBD1	TRBV29-1	13	TRBJ1-1	NA	CSVRITGDTEAFF	TGCAGCGTCCGAATTACAGGGGACACTGAAGCTTTCTTT
TRBD2	TRBV10-3	13	TRBJ2-5	few	CAIRAGGSETQYF	TGTGCCATCCGAGCGGGAGGGTCAGAGACCCAGTACTTC
NA	TRBV19	15	TRBJ2-3	NA	CASRPRQEGTDTQYF	TGTGCCAGTAGACCCCGACAGGAGGGCACAGATACGCAGTATTTT
TRBD2	TRBV28	15	TRBJ2-7	NA	CASSLGLAGVREQYF	TGTGCCAGCAGTTTGGGGCTAGCGGGAGTACGGGAGCAGTACTTC
NA	TRBV6-2/TRBV6-3	14	TRBJ2-6	few	CASSWDSGANVLTF	TGTGCCAGCAGTTGGGACTCTGGGGCCAACGTCCTGACTTTC
TRBD2	TRBV20-1	17	TRBJ2-3	NA	CSASSGLAGGSTDTQYF	TGCAGTGCTAGCTCTGGACTAGCGGGGGGGAGCACAGATACGCAGTATTTT
TRBD2	TRBV29-1	16	TRBJ2-1	many	CSALPTSASSYNEQFF	TGCAGCGCCTTGCCTACTAGCGCCAGCTCCTACAATGAGCAGTTCTTC
NA	TRBV18	18	TRBJ2-6	NA	CASSPISQVGSGANVLTF	TGTGCCAGCTCACCAATTAGTCAGGTCGGCTCTGGGGCCAACGTCCTGACTTTC
NA	TRBV5-1	14	TRBJ2-1	many	CASSFLGLDNEQFF	TGCGCCAGCAGCTTTTTGGGGTTGGACAATGAGCAGTTCTTC
NA	TRBV5-1	14	TRBJ2-3	NA	CASSLATEGDTQYF	TGCGCCAGCTCGTTAGCAACAGAGGGGGATACGCAGTATTTT
TRBD2	TRBV2	15	TRBJ2-2	few	CASSGLAANTGELFF	TGTGCCAGCAGTGGGCTAGCGGCAAACACCGGGGAGCTGTTTTTT
NA	TRBV20-1	13	TRBJ1-2	many	CSAREDRKYGYTF	TGCAGTGCTAGAGAGGACAGAAAGTATGGCTACACCTTC
NA	TRBV7-2	14	TRBJ2-2	few	CASSFNRDTGELFF	TGTGCCAGCAGCTTTAACAGGGACACCGGGGAGCTGTTTTTT
TRBD1	TRBV4-3	18	TRBJ2-3	few	CASSPRGIGTGGTDTQYF	TGCGCCAGCAGCCCACGGGGGATCGGGACAGGGGGCACAGATACGCAGTATTTT
NA	TRBV7-9	13	TRBJ1-1	few	CGIQGWTNTEAFF	TGTGGTATACAGGGATGGACGAACACTGAAGCTTTCTTT
TRBD1	TRBV3-1	13	TRBJ1-5	few	CASSQDRDQPQHF	TGTGCCAGCAGCCAGGACAGGGACCAGCCCCAGCATTTT
TRBD2	TRBV13	16	TRBJ2-1	NA	CASSLYTSGSWNEQFF	TGTGCCAGCAGCTTATATACTAGCGGGAGTTGGAATGAGCAGTTCTTC
TRBD1	TRBV12-3/TRBV12-4	15	TRBJ1-2	NA	CASSLVGQATYGYTF	TGTGCCAGCAGTTTAGTGGGACAGGCCACCTATGGCTACACCTTC
NA	TRBV10-3	14	TRBJ2-7	many	CAISELGKSYEQYF	TGTGCCATCAGTGAATTAGGCAAGTCCTACGAGCAGTACTTC
TRBD2	TRBV11-2	15	TRBJ2-1	many	CASSLVSGTYNEQFF	TGTGCCAGCAGCTTAGTGAGCGGGACCTACAATGAGCAGTTCTTC
NA	TRBV7-3	15	TRBJ1-1	many	CASSSQTGVVTEAFF	TGTGCCAGCAGCTCCCAGACTGGGGTCGTCACTGAAGCTTTCTTT
NA	TRBV5-1	14	TRBJ2-7	NA	CASSSRTDSYEQYF	TGCGCCAGCAGCTCCAGGACAGACTCCTACGAGCAGTACTTC
NA	TRBV10-3	14	TRBJ2-7	NA	CAISVPGHTYEQYF	TGTGCCATCAGTGTGCCCGGACACACCTACGAGCAGTACTTC
TRBD1	TRBV4-1	15	TRBJ1-4	few	CASSHPGTGDEKLFF	TGCGCCAGCAGCCACCCCGGGACAGGAGATGAAAAACTGTTTTTT
NA	TRBV6-1	15	TRBJ2-6	many	CASSEESSGANVLTF	TGTGCCAGCAGTGAAGAAAGCTCTGGGGCCAACGTCCTGACTTTC
TRBD2	TRBV9	13	TRBJ2-1	NA	CASSVGLAEEQFF	TGTGCCAGCAGCGTAGGACTAGCGGAAGAGCAGTTCTTC
TRBD1	TRBV29-1	14	TRBJ2-7	NA	CSVEEIRGQGEQYF	TGCAGCGTTGAAGAAATCAGGGGGCAAGGCGAGCAGTACTTC
NA	TRBV20-1	14	TRBJ2-7	NA	CSADGTSDSYEQYF	TGCAGTGCTGACGGGACATCCGACTCCTACGAGCAGTACTTC
NA	TRBV5-6	16	TRBJ2-1	few	CASSLTGKNSYNEQFF	TGTGCCAGCAGCTTGACAGGGAAAAACTCCTACAATGAGCAGTTCTTC
NA	TRBV7-9	23	TRBJ2-3	many	CASSFSNPHPRPGVGDGTDTQYF	TGTGCCAGCAGCTTCAGCAACCCACATCCTCGGCCGGGAGTAGGAGATGGCACAGATACGCAGTATTTT
NA	TRBV4-3	15	TRBJ1-6	NA	CASSLSGIGNSPLHF	TGCGCCAGCAGCTTGTCCGGGATCGGAAATTCACCCCTCCACTTT
NA	TRBV20-1	12	TRBJ2-3	few	CSARAITDTQYF	TGCAGTGCTAGGGCCATCACAGATACGCAGTATTTT
TRBD1	TRBV7-9	14	TRBJ1-4	NA	CASSFQGGDEKLFF	TGTGCCAGCAGCTTCCAGGGGGGTGATGAAAAACTGTTTTTT
NA	TRBV5-8	15	TRBJ2-3	few	CASSLLAASTDTQYF	TGTGCCAGCAGCTTATTAGCGGCTAGCACAGATACGCAGTATTTT
TRBD2	TRBV12-3/TRBV12-4	14	TRBJ2-7	medium-sized	CASSLTSGKREQYF	TGTGCCAGCAGTTTGACTAGCGGGAAGCGCGAGCAGTACTTC
NA	TRBV18	14	TRBJ2-7	NA	CASSLQPSSYEQYF	TGTGCCAGCTCACTACAGCCGAGCTCCTACGAGCAGTACTTC
NA	TRBV18	14	TRBJ2-7	few	CASSPPLTTGEQYF	TGTGCCAGCTCACCACCTCTGACTACGGGCGAGCAGTACTTC
NA	TRBV5-5	12	TRBJ2-5	NA	CASSYREETQYF	TGTGCCAGCAGTTACAGGGAAGAGACCCAGTACTTC
TRBD1	TRBV11-2	14	TRBJ2-2	many	CASSLRQGVGELFF	TGTGCCAGCAGCTTACGACAGGGAGTCGGGGAGCTGTTTTTT
TRBD1	TRBV5-1	13	TRBJ2-1	few	CASSFGQGNEQFF	TGCGCCAGCAGCTTTGGACAGGGCAATGAGCAGTTCTTC
NA	TRBV6-6	16	TRBJ1-5	many	CASRTGWDNSNQPQHF	TGTGCCAGCAGAACGGGTTGGGATAATAGCAATCAGCCCCAGCATTTT
TRBD2	TRBV27	16	TRBJ2-5	few	CASSGLAGGVQETQYF	TGTGCCAGCAGCGGACTAGCGGGAGGGGTCCAAGAGACCCAGTACTTC
NA	TRBV20-1	11	TRBJ2-7	few	CSARPGREQYF	TGCAGTGCCCGGCCAGGGAGGGAGCAGTACTTC
TRBD1	TRBV29-1	13	TRBJ2-3	many	CSVPGQGLDTQYF	TGCAGCGTACCGGGACAGGGATTGGATACGCAGTATTTT
NA	TRBV6-5	14	TRBJ1-1	few	CASSYSTGRPEAFF	TGTGCCAGCAGTTACTCGACGGGGAGACCTGAAGCTTTCTTT
TRBD1	TRBV5-4	14	TRBJ1-1	few	CASSEGQGATEAFF	TGTGCCAGCAGCGAGGGACAGGGAGCCACTGAAGCTTTCTTT
NA	TRBV21-1	14	TRBJ2-7	few	CASSNAGSSYEQYF	TGTGCCAGCAGCAACGCAGGAAGCTCCTACGAGCAGTACTTC
NA	TRBV28	16	TRBJ1-6	few	CASSLLAGSYNSPLHF	TGTGCCAGCAGTTTATTAGCGGGCTCCTATAATTCACCCCTCCACTTT